This entry is about one T cell receptor beta chain. This specimen belongs to a study of blood T cell repertoires in COVID-19. As for the study in general: The origin of the acute and convalescent COVID-19 samples was the United States, Italy and Spain. T cells, B-cell-depleted T cells, or PBMCs provided the cDNA or gDNA that served as material.

As processed by the authors: Scientists estimated how many nucleated cells there were by amplifying reference gene primers. This table comes from immunoSEQ multiplex PCR, and its TCRdb copy is limited to in-frame clones, with some not included. V and J calls and clone size follow that table, whereas D and trimming were derived from the DNA. The sample carries 200,000 to 300,000 clones, around 88% recorded once. Germline V gene lookup returns CDR1 MRHNA and CDR2 SNTAGT. Trimming took 5 bases from V and 4 from J, leaving 17 bases between them. The CDR3 covers 15 residues. The TCR sequence derives from a man older than 75 with acute or convalescent COVID-19. The rearrangement uses TRBV6-4 and TRBJ1-2, with a possible D match to TRBD1 (6 bases). The sequenced sample was peripheral blood. CDR3 coding DNA: TGTGCCAGCAGTTGGAGTAGCGGGGGCTCCTATGGCTACACCTTC. Translating gives CASSWSSGGSYGYTF.